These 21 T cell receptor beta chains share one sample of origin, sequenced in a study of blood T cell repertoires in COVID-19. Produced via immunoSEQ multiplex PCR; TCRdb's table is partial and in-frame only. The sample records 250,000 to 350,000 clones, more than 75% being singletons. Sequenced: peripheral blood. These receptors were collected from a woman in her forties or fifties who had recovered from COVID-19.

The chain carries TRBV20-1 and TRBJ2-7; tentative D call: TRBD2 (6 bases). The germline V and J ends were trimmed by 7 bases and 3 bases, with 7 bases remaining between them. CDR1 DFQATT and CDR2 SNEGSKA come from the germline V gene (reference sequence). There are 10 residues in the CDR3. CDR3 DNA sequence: TGCAGTGGGGGGGACTACGAGCAGTACTTC. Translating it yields CSGGDYEQYF.

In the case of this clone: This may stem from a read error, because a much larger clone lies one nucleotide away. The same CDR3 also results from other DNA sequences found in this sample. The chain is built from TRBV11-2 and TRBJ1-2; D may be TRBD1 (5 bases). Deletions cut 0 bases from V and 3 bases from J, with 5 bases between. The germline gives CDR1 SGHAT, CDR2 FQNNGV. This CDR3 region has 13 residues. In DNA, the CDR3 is TGTGCCAGCAGCTTAGACAGGGACTATGGCTACACCTTC. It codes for CASSLDRDYGYTF.

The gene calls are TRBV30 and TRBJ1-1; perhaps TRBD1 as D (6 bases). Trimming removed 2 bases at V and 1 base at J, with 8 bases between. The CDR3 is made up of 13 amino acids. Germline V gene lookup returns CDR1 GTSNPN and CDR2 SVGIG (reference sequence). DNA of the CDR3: TGTGCCTGGAGTAAGACAGGGAACACTGAAGCTTTCTTT. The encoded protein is CAWSKTGNTEAFF.

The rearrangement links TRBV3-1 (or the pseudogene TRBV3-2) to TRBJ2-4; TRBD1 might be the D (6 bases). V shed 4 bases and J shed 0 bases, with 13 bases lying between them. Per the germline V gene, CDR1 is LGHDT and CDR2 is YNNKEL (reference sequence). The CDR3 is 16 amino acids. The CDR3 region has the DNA TGTGCCAGCAGCCGAAGAGGACAGCTAGCCAAAAACATTCAGTACTTC. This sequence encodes CASSRRGQLAKNIQYF.

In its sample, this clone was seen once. CDR3 DNA sequence: TGTGCCAGCTCACCAGACAATACCGGCTACACCTTC. Its translation is CASSPDNTGYTF. This chain links TRBV18 with TRBJ1-2, with D unclear. The CDR3 spans 12 residues. The germline V gene encodes CDR1 KGHSH and CDR2 LQKENI. Between the trimmed V and J ends, which lost 2 bases and 8 bases, there was a span of 9 bases.

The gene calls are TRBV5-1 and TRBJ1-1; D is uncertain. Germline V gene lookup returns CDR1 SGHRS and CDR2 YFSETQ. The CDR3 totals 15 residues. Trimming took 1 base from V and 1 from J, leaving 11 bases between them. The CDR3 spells CASSLLTAGNTEAFF. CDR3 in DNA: TGCGCCAGCAGCTTGCTGACGGCAGGGAACACTGAAGCTTTCTTT.

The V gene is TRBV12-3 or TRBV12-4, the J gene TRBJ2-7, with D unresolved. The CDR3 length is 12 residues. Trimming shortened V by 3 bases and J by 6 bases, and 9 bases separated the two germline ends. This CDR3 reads CASSFSPGEQYF. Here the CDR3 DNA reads TGTGCCAGCAGTTTTTCGCCCGGCGAGCAGTACTTC.

CDR3 protein: CASSDGWTAYGYTF. The CDR3 DNA sequence: TGTGCCAGCAGTGACGGCTGGACTGCCTATGGCTACACCTTC. The genes are TRBV6-1 and TRBJ1-2; D unresolved. The CDR3 totals 14 residues. Trimming cost V 3 bases and J 4 bases, with 12 bases left between them. CDR1 MNHNS and CDR2 SASEGT come from the germline V gene.

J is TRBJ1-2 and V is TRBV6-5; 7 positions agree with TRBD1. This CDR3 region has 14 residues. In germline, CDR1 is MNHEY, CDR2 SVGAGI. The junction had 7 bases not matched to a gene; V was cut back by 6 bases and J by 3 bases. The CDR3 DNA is TGTGCCAGCAGGGCATACACAGGGGACTATGGCTACACCTTC. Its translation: CASRAYTGDYGYTF.

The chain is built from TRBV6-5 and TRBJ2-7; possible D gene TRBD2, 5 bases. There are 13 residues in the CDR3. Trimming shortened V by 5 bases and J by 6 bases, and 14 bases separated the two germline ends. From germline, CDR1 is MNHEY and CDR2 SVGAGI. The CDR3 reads CASSRPDYSEQYF. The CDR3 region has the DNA TGTGCCAGCAGTAGGCCCGACTACTCCGAGCAGTACTTC.

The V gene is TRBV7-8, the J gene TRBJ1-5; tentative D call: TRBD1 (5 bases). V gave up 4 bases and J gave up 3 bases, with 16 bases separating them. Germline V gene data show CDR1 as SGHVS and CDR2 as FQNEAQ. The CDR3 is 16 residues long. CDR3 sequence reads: CASSSVSGGPNQPQHF. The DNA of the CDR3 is TGTGCCAGCAGCTCTGTATCCGGGGGACCCAATCAGCCCCAGCATTTT.

CDR3 DNA: TGTGCCAGCAGTATGGGACTTTCGAATCAGCCCCAGCATTTT. Translated: CASSMGLSNQPQHF. The chain couples TRBV27 to TRBJ1-5, with a tentative D call TRBD1 (5 bases). The CDR3 runs to 14 residues. With 5 bases removed from V and 4 bases from J, the gap between germline ends came to 12 bases. Per the germline V gene, CDR1 is MNHEY and CDR2 is SMNVEV (reference sequence).

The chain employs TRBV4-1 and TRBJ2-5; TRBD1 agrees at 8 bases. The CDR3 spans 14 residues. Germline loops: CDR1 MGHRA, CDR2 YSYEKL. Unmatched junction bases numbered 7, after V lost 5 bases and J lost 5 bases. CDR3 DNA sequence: TGCGCCAGCAGCAACAGGGGGATATATGAGACCCAGTACTTC. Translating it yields CASSNRGIYETQYF.

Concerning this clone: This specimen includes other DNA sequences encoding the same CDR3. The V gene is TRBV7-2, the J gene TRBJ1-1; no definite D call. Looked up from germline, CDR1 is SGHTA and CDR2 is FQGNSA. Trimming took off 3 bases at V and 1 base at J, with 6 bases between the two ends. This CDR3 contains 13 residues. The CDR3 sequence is CASSFSENTEAFF. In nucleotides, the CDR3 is TGTGCCAGCAGCTTCTCAGAGAACACTGAAGCTTTCTTT.

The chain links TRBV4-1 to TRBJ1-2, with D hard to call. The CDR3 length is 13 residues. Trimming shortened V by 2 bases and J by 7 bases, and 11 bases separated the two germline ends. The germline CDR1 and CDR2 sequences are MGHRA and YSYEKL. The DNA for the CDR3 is TGCGCCAGCAGCCAATCAAAAGAGGGTGGCTACACCTTC. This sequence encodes CASSQSKEGGYTF.

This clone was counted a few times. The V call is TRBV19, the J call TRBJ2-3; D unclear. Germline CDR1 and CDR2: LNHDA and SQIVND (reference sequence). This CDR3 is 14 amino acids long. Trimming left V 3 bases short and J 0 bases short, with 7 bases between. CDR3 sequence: CASSISASTDTQYF. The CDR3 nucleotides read TGTGCCAGTAGTATTTCCGCGAGCACAGATACGCAGTATTTT. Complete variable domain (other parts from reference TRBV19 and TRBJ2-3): DGGITQSPKYLFRKEGQNVTLSCEQNLNHDAMYWYRQDPGQGLRLIYYSQIVNDFQKGDIAEGYSVSREKKESFPLTVTSAQKNPTAFYLCASSISASTDTQYFGPGTRLTVL.

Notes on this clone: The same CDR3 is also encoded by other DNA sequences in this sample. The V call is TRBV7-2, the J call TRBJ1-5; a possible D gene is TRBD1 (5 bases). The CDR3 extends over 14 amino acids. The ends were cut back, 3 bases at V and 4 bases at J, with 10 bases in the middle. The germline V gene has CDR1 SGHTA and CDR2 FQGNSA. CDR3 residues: CASSFDRGNQPQHF. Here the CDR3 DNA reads TGTGCCAGCAGCTTTGATCGGGGGAATCAGCCCCAGCATTTT.

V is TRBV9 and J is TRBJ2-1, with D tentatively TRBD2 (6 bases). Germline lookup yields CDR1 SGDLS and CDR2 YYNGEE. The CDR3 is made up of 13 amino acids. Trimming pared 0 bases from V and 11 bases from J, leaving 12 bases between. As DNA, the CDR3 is TGTGCCAGCAGCGTAGATCCGGGAGTTCAGCAGTTCTTC. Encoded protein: CASSVDPGVQQFF.

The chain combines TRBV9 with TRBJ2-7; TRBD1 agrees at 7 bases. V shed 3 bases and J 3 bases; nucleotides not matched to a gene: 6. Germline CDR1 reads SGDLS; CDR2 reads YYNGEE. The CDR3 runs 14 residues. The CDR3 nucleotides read TGTGCCAGCAGCGAGACGGGACAGAACTACGAGCAGTACTTC. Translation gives CASSETGQNYEQYF.

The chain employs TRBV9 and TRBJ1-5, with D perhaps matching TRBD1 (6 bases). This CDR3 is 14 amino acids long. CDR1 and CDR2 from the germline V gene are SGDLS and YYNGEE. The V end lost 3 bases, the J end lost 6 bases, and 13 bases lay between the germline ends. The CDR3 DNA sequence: TGTGCCAGCAGCGCCGGACAGTCACGTCAGCCCCAGCATTTT. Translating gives CASSAGQSRQPQHF.

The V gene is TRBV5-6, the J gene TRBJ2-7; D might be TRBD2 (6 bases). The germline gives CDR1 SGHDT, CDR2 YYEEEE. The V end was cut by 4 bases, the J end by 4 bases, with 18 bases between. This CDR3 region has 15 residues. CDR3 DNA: TGTGCCAGCAGCCCAGGACCCGGGACTCAGTACGAGCAGTACTTC. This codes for CASSPGPGTQYEQYF.